This TCR beta chain was sequenced for a study of shared clonotypes between healthy human individuals. Study information: Participating donors consisted of two women and a few men aged 18 to 49.

This clone came up once. The donors were all Caucasian adults (living in Nashville, Tennessee). Replicate PCRs for sorted subsets used 200 to 250 ng DNA; this equaled tens of thousands of T cell genomes. Some clones are missing from TCRdb's copy, which holds only in-frame ones; the method was immunoSEQ multiplex PCR. This table holds 2 million to 3 million clones, approximately 93% found once. This CDR3 is built from 15 residues. Germline lookup yields CDR1 LGHNA and CDR2 YSLEER. V was cut by 0 bases and J by 1 base, with 9 bases left in between. Sequencing input: naive CD4+ T cells from PBMCs. Subset given: CD45RA+ positively selected. This sequence originates from a man aged 18 to 29 in good health. Some clones in this sample may be carry-over from other donors' samples. V and J are TRBV4-3 and TRBJ1-2; maybe TRBD1 (6 bases). DNA of the CDR3: TGCGCCAGCAGCCAAGACGACAGGAGTAACTATGGCTACACCTTC. Amino acids: CASSQDDRSNYGYTF.